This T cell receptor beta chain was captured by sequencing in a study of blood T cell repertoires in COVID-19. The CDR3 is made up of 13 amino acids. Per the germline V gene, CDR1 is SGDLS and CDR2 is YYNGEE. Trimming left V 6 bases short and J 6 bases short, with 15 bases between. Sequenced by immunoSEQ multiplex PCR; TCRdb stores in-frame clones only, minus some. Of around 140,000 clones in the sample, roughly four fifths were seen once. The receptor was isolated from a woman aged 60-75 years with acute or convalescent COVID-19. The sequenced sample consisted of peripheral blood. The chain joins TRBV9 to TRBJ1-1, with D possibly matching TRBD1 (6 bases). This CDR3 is CASTPGEGSEAFF. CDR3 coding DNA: TGTGCCAGCACCCCAGGGGAGGGCTCTGAAGCTTTCTTT.